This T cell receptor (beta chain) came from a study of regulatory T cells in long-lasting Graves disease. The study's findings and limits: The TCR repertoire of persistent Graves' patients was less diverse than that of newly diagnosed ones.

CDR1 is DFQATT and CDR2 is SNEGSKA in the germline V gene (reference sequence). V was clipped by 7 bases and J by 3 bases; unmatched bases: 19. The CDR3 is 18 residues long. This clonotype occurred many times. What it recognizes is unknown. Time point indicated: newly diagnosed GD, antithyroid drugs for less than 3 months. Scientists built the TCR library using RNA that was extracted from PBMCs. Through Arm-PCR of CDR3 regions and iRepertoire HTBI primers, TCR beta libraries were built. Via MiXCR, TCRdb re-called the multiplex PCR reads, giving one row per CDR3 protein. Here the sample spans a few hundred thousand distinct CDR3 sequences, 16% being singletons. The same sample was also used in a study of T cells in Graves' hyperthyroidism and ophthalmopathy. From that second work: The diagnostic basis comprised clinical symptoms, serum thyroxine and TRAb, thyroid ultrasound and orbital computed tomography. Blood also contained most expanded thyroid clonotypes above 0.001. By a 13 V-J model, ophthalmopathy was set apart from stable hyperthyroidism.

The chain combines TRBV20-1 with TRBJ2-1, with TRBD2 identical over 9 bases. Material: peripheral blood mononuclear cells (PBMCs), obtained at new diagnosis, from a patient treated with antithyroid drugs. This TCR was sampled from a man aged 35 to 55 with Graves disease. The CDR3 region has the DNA TGCAGTGTTTCCAGGCGCGGGGGGGCCGGGCATTACTACAATGAGCAGTTCTTC. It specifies CSVSRRGGAGHYYNEQFF.